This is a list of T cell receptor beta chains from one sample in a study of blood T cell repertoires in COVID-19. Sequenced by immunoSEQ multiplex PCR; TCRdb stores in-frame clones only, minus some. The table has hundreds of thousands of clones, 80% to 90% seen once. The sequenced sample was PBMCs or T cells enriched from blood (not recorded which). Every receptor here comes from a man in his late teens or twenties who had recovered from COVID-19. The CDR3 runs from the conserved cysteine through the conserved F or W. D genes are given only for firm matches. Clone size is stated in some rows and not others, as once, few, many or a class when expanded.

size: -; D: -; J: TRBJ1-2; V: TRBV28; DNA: TGTGCCAGCAGTAAGACACACTCAGGGTTTGGCTACACCTTC; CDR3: CASSKTHSGFGYTF
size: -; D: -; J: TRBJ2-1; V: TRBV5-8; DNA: TGTGCCAGCAGGATAGACCTAGATGGTGAGCAGTTCTTC; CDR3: CASRIDLDGEQFF
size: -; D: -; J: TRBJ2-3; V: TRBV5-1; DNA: TGCGCCAGCAGCTTGGGTCGGGTGGAAGATACGCAGTATTTT; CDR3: CASSLGRVEDTQYF
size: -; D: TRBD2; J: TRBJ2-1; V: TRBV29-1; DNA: TGCAGCGTTGAGGGGGGGGAAAGCTCCTACAATGAGCAGTTCTTC; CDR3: CSVEGGESSYNEQFF
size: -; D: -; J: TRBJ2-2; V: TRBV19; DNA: TGTGCCAGTAGTATTTATTCGGGGTTAAGCACCGGGGAGCTGTTTTTT; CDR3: CASSIYSGLSTGELFF
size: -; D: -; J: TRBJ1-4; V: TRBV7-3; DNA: TGTGCCAGCAGCGCCCCTTACAGGACTAATGAAAAACTGTTTTTT; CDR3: CASSAPYRTNEKLFF
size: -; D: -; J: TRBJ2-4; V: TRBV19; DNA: TGTGCGGTGGGGGGTACAGCCAAAAACATTCAGTACTTC; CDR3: CAVGGTAKNIQYF
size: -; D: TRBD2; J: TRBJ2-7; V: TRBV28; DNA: TGTGCCAGCACCCCGTGGGGAGGGCCCAGGGAGCAGTACTTC; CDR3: CASTPWGGPREQYF
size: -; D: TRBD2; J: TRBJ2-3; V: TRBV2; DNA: TGTGCCAGCAGTGAAAGGTCGGTGAGCGGGGCTCGAGCAACAGATACGCAGTATTTT; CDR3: CASSERSVSGARATDTQYF
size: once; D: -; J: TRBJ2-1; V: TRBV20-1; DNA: TGCAGTGCTTCGGCCTACAATGAGCAGTTCTTC; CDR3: CSASAYNEQFF
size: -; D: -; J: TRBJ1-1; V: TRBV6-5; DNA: TGTGCCAGCAGGGGGACATCGGACACTGAAGCTTTCTTT; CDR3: CASRGTSDTEAFF
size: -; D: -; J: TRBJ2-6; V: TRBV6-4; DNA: TGTGCCAGCAGTGACCTAGCCTCTGGGGCCAACGTCCTGACTTTC; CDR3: CASSDLASGANVLTF
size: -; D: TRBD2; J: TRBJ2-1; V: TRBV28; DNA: TGTGCCAGCACCATTTCTGCTAGCGGCTACAATGAGCAGTTCTTC; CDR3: CASTISASGYNEQFF